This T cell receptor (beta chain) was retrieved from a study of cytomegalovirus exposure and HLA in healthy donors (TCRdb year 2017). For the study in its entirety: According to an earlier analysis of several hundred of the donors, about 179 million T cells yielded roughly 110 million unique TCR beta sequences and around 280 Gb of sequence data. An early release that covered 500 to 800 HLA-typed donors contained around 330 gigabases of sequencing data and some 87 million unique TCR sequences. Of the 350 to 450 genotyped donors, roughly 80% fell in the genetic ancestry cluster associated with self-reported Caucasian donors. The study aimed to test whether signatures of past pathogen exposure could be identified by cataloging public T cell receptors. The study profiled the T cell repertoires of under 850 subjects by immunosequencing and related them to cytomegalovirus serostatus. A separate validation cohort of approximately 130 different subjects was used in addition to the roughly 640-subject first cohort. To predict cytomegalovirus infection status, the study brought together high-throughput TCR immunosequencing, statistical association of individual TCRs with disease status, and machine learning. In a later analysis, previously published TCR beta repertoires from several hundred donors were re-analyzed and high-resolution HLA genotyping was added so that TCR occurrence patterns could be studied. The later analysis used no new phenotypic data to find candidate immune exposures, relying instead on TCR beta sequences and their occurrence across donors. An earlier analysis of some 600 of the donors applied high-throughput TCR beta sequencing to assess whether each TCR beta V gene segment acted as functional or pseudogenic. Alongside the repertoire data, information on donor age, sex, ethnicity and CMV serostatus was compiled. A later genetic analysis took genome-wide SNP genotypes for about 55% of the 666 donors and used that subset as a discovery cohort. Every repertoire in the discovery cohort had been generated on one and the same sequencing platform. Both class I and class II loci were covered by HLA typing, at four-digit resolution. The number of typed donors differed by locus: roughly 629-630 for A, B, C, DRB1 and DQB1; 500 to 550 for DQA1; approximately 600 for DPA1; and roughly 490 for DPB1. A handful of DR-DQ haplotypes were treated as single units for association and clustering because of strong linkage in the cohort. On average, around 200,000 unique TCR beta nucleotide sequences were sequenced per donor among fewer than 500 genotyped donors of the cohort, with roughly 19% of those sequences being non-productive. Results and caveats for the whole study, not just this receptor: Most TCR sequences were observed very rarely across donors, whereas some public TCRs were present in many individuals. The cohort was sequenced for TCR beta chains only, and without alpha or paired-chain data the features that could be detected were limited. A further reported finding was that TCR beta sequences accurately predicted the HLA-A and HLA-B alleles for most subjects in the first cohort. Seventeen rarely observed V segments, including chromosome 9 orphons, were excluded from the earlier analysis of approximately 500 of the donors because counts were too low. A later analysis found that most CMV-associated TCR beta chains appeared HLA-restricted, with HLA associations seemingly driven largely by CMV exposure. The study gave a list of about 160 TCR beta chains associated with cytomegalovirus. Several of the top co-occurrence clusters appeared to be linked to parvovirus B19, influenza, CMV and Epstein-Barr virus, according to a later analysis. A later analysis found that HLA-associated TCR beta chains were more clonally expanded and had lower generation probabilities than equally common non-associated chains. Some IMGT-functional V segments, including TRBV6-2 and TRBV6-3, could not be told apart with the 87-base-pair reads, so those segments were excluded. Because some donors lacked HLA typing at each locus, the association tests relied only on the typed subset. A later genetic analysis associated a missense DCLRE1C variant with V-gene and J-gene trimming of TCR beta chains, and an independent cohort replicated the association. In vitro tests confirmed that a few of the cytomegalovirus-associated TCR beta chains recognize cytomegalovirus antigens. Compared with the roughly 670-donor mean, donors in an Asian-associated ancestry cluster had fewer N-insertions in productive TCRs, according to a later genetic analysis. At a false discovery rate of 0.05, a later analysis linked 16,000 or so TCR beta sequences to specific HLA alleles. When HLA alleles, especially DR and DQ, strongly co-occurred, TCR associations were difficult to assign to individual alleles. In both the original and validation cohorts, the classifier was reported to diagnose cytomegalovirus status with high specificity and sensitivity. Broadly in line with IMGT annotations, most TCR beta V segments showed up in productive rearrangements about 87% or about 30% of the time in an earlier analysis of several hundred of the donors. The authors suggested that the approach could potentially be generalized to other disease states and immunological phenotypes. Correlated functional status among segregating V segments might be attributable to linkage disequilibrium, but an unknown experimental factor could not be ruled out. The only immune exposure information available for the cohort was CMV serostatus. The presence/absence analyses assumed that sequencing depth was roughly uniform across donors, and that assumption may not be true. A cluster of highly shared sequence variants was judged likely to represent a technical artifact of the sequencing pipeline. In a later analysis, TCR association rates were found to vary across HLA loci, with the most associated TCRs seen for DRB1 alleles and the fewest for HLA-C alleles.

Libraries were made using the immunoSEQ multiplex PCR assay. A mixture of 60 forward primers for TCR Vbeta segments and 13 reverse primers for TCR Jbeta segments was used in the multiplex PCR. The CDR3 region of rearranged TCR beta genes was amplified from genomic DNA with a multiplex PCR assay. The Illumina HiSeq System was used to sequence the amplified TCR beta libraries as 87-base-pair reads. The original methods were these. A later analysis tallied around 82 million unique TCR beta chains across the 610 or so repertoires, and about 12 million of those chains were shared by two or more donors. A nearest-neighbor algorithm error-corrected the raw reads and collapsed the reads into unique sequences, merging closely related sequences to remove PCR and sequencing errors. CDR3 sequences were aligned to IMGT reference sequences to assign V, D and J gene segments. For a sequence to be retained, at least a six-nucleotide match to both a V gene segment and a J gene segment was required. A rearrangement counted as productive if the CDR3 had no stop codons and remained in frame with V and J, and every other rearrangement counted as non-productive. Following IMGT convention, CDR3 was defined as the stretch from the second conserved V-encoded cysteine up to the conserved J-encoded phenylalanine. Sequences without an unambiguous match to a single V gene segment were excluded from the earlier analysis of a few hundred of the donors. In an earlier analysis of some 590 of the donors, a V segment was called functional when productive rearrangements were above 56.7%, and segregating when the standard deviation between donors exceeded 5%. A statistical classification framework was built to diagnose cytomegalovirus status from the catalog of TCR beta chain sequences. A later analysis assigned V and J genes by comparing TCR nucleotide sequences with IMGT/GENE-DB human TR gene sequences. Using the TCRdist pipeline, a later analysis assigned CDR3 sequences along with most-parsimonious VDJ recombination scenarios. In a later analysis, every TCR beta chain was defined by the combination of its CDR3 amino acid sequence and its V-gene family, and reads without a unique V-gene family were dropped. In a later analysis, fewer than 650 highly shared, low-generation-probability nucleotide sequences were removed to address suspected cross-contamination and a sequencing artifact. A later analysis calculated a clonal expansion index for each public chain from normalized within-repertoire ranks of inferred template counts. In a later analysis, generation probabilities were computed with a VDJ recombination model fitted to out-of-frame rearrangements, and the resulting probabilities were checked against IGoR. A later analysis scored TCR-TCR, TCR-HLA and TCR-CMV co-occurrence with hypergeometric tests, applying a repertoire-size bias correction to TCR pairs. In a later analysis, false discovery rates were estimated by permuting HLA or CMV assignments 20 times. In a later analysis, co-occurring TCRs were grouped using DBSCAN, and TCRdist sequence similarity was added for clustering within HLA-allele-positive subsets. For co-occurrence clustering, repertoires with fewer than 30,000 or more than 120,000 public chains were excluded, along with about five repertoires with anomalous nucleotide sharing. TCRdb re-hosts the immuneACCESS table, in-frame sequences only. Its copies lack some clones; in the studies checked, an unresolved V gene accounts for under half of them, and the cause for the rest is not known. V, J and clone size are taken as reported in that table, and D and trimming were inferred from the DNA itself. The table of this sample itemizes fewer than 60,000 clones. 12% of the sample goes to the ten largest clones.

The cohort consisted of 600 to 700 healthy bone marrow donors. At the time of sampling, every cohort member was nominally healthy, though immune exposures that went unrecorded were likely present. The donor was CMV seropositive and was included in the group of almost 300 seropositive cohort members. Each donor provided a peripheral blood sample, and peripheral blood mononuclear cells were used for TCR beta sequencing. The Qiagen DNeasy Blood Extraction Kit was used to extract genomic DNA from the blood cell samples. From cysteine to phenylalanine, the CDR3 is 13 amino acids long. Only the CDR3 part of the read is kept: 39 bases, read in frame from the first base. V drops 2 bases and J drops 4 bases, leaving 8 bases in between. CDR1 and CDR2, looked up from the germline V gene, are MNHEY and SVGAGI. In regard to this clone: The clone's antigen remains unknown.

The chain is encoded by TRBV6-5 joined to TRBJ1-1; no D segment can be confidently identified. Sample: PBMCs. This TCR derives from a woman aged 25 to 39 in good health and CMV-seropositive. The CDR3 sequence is CASSYRLGTEAFF. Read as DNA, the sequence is TGTGCCAGCAGTTACCGGCTAGGCACTGAAGCTTTCTTT.